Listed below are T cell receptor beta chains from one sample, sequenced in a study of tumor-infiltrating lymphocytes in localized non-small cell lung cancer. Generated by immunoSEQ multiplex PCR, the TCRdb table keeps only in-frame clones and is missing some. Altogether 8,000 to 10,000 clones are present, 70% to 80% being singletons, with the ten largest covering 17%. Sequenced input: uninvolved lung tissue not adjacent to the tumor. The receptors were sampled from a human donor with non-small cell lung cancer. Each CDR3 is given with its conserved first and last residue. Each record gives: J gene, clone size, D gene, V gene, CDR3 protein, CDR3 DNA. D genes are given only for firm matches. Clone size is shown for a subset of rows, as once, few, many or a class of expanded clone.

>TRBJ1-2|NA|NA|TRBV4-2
CASSQAGPGATSYGYTF
TGTGCCAGCAGCCAAGCCGGCCCGGGGGCTACGAGCTATGGCTACACCTTC
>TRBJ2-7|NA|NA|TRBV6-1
CASSALTPLYEQYF
TGTGCCAGCAGTGCCCTAACGCCCCTCTACGAGCAGTACTTC
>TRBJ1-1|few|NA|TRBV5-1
CASRIGGGSEAFF
TGCGCCAGCAGAATTGGCGGGGGATCTGAAGCTTTCTTT
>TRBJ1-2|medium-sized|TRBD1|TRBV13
CASNGQGAWGYTF
TGTGCCAGCAACGGACAGGGGGCTTGGGGCTACACCTTC
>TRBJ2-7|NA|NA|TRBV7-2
CASSLEGGPYEQYF
TGTGCCAGCAGCTTAGAAGGGGGACCCTACGAGCAGTACTTC
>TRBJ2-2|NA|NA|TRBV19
CASSSKGRSYTGELFF
TGTGCCAGTAGTTCAAAAGGCCGTTCGTACACCGGGGAGCTGTTTTTT
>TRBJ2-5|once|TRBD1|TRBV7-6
CASSPTGGRGKETQYF
TGTGCCAGCAGCCCGACAGGGGGCAGGGGGAAAGAGACCCAGTACTTC
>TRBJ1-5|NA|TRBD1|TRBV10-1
CASIIQGANQPQHF
TGCGCCAGCATCATACAGGGGGCCAATCAGCCCCAGCATTTT
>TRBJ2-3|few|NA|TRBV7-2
CASSPARRDTQYF
TGTGCCAGCAGCCCGGCCCGACGAGATACGCAGTATTTT
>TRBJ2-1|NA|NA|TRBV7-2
CASSPDRTYNEQFF
TGTGCCAGCAGCCCTGACAGGACCTACAATGAGCAGTTCTTC
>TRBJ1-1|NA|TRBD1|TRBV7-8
CASSLGGTGPMNTEAFF
TGTGCCAGCAGCTTAGGCGGGACAGGGCCCATGAACACTGAAGCTTTCTTT
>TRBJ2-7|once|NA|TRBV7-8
CASSLMRGELREQYF
TGTGCCAGCAGCTTAATGCGCGGAGAGCTCCGGGAGCAGTACTTC
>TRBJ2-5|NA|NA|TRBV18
CASSRTEEETQYF
TGTGCCAGCTCACGGACAGAAGAAGAGACCCAGTACTTC
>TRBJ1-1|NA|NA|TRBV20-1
CSAANTEAFF
TGCAGTGCTGCGAACACTGAAGCTTTCTTT
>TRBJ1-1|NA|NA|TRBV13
CASRPRTARLNTEAFF
TGTGCCAGCAGGCCCCGGACAGCAAGGTTGAACACTGAAGCTTTCTTT
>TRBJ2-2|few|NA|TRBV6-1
CASSERGGTIKGELFF
TGTGCCAGCAGTGAAAGAGGGGGGACAATTAAAGGGGAGCTGTTTTTT
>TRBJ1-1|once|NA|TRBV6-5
CASSYSRVHEAFF
TGTGCCAGCAGTTACAGCAGAGTCCATGAAGCTTTCTTT
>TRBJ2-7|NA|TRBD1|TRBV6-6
CASIQRQGAHEQYF
TGTGCCAGCATTCAACGACAGGGGGCCCACGAGCAGTACTTC
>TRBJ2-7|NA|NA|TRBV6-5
CASSYNGYEQYF
TGTGCCAGCAGTTATAACGGCTACGAGCAGTACTTC
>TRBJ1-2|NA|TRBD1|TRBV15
CATSRATGTGANYGYTF
TGTGCCACCAGCAGAGCCACCGGGACAGGAGCTAACTATGGCTACACCTTC
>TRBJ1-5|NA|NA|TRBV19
CASSKGGLGNQPQHF
TGTGCCAGTAGTAAGGGGGGGTTAGGAAATCAGCCCCAGCATTTT
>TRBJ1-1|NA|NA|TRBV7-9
CASSLGGGAFF
TGTGCCAGCAGCTTGGGCGGTGGAGCTTTCTTT
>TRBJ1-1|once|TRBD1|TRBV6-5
CASGQGRVGGTEAFF
TGTGCCTCGGGACAGGGAAGAGTTGGCGGCACTGAAGCTTTCTTT
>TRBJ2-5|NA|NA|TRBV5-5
CASSLRRYETQYF
TGTGCCAGCAGCTTGAGGCGATACGAGACCCAGTACTTC
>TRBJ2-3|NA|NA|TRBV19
CASSNRDSTDTQYF
TGTGCCAGTAGTAACCGGGACAGCACAGATACGCAGTATTTT
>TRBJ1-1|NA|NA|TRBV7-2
CASSFTGRTEAFF
TGTGCCAGCAGCTTTACAGGGCGGACTGAAGCTTTCTTT
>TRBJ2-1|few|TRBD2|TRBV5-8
CASSGGGALYNEQFF
TGTGCCAGCAGCGGCGGGGGGGCCCTCTACAATGAGCAGTTCTTC
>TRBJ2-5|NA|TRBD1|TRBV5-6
CASSTGQGETQYF
TGTGCCAGCAGCACGGGACAGGGAGAGACCCAGTACTTC
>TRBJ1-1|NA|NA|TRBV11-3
CASSLTRGAEAFF
TGTGCCAGCAGCTTAACCAGGGGTGCTGAAGCTTTCTTT
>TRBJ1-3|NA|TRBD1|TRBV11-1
CASSHPGQGSGNTIYF
TGTGCCAGCAGCCACCCGGGACAGGGATCCGGAAACACCATATATTTT
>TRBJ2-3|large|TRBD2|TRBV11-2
CASSLGTAGGTDTQYF
TGTGCCAGCAGCTTAGGCACAGCGGGGGGGACAGATACGCAGTATTTT
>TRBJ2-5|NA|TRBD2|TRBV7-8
CASSLDPGLAQETQYF
TGTGCCAGCAGCTTAGACCCGGGACTAGCACAAGAGACCCAGTACTTC
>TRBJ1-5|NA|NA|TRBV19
CASSTRSGSNQPQHF
TGTGCCAGTAGTACTCGTTCTGGAAGCAATCAGCCCCAGCATTTT